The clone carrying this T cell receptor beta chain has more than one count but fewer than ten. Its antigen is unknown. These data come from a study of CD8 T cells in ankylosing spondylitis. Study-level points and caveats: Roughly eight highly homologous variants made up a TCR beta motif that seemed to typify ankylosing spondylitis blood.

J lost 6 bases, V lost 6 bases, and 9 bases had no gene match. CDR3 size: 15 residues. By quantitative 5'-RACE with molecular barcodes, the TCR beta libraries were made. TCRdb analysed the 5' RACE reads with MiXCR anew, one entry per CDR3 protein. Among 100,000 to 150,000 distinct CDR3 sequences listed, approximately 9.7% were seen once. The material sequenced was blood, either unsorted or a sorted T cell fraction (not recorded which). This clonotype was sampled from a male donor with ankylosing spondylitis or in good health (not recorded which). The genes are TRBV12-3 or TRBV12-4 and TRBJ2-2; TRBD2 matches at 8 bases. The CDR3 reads CASSLKTSASGELFF. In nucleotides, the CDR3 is TGTGCCAGCAGCCTCAAGACTAGCGCTTCCGGGGAGCTGTTTTTT.